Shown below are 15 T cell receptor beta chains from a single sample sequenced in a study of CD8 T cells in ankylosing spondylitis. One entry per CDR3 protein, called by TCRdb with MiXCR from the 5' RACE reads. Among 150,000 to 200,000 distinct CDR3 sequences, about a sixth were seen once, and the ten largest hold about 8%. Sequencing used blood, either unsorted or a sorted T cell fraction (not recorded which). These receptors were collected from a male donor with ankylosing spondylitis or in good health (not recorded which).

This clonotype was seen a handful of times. The DNA of the CDR3 is TGTGCCAGCAGTTACCTACGAGGTCAGGGACGAGGCAACACCATATATTTT. Translated, it gives CASSYLRGQGRGNTIYF. This chain connects TRBV6-5 to TRBJ1-3; D may be TRBD1 (5 bases). The germline V gene encodes CDR1 MNHEY and CDR2 SVGAGI. V gave up 2 bases and J gave up 7 bases, with 21 bases separating them. The CDR3 runs 17 residues.

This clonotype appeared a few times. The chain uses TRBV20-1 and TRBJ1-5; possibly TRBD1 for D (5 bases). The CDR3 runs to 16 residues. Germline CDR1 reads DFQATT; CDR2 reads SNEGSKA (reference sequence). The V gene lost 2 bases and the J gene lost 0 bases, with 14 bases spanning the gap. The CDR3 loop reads CSARRDSGYSNQPQHF. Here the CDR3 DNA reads TGCAGTGCTAGAAGGGACTCGGGTTATAGCAATCAGCCCCAGCATTTT.

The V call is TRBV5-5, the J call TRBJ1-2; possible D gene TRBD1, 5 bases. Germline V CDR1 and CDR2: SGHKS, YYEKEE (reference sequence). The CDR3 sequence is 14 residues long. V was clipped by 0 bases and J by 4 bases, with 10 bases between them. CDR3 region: CASSLVGVGYGYTF. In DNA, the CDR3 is TGTGCCAGCAGCTTGGTAGGGGTTGGCTATGGCTACACCTTC. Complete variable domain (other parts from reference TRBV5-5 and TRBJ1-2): DAGVTQSPTHLIKTRGQQVTLRCSPISGHKSVSWYQQVLGQGPQFIFQYYEKEERGRGNFPDRFSARQFPNYSSELNVNALLLGDSALYLCASSLVGVGYGYTFGSGTRLTVV.

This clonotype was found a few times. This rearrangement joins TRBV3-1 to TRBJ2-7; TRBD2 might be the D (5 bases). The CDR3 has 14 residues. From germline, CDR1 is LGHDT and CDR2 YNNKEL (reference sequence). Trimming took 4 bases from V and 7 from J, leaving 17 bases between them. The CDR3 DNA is TGTGCCAGCAGCCCCTCGGTGGGAGCACTAGAGCAGTACTTC. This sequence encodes CASSPSVGALEQYF.

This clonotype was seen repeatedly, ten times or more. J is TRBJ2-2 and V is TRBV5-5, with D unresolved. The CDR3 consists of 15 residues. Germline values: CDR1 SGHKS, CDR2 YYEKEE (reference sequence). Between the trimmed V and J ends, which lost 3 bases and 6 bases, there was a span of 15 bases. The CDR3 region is CASSSPIQRPGELFF. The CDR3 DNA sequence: TGTGCCAGCAGCTCCCCGATTCAGCGCCCCGGGGAGCTGTTTTTT.

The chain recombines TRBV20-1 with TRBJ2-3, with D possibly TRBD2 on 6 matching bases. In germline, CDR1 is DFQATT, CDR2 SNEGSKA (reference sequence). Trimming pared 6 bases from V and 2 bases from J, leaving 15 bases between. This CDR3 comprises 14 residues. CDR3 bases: TGCAGTGCCCTTCCGGGACTCAACACAGATACGCAGTATTTT. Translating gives CSALPGLNTDTQYF.

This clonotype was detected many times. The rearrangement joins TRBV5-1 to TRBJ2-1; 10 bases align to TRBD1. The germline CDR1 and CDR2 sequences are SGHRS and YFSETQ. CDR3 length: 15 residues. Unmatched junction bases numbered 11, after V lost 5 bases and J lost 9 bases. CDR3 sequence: CASRETGQGLGEQFF. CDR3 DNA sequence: TGCGCCAGCAGAGAGACGGGACAGGGGCTCGGTGAGCAGTTCTTC.

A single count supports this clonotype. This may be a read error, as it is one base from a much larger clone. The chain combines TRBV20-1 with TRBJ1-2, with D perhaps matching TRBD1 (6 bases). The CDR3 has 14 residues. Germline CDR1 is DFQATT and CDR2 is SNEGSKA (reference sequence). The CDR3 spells CSASGGGNQDGYAF. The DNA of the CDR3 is TGCAGTGCCTCAGGTGGGGGCAACCAGGATGGCTACGCCTTC.

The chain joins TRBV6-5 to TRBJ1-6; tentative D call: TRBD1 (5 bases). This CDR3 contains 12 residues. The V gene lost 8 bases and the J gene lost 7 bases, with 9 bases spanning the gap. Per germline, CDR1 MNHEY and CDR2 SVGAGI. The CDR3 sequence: CASAGGNSPLHF. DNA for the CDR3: TGTGCCAGCGCCGGGGGGAATTCACCCCTCCACTTT.

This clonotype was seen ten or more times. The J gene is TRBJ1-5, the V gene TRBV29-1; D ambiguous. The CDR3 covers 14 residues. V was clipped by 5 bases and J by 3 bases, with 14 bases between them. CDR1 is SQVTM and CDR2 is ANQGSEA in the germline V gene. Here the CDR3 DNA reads TGCAGCGTTCGCTACATGGGAGACAATCAGCCCCAGCATTTT. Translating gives CSVRYMGDNQPQHF.

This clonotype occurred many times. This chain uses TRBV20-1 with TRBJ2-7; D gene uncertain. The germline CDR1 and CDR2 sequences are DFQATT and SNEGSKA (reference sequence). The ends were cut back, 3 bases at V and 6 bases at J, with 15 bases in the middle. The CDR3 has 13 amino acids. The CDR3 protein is CSARASAIGEQYF. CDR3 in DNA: TGCAGTGCTAGGGCCAGCGCAATCGGCGAGCAGTACTTC.

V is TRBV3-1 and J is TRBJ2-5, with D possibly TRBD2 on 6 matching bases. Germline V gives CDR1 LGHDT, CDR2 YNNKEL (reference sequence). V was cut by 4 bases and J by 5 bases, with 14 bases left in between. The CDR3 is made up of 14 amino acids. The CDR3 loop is CASSRELASETQYF. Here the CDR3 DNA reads TGTGCCAGCAGCCGAGAACTAGCTTCCGAGACCCAGTACTTC.

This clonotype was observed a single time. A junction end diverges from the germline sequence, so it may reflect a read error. The CDR3 DNA sequence: TGTGCCAGCAGTGGACAGAACAATCGGCCCCAGCATTTT. This codes for CASSGQNNRPQHF. This chain links TRBV2 with TRBJ1-5; perhaps TRBD1 as D (5 bases). Germline V gene data show CDR1 as SNHLY and CDR2 as FYNNEI. This CDR3 contains 13 residues.

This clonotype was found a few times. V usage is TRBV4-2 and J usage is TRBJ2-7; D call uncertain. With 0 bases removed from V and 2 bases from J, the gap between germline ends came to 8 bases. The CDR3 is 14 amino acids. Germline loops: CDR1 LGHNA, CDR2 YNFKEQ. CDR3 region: CASSQERVTYEQYF. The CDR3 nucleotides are TGTGCCAGCAGCCAAGAAAGGGTCACCTACGAGCAGTACTTC.

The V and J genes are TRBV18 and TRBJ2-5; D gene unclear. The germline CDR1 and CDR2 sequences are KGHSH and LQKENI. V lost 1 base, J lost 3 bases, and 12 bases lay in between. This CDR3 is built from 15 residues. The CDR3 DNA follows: TGTGCCAGCTCACCACGAGGACCAAGAGAAGAGACCCAGTACTTC. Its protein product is CASSPRGPREETQYF.